What follows are 32 T cell receptor beta chains derived from one specimen sequenced in a study of blood T cell repertoires in COVID-19. The assay was immunoSEQ multiplex PCR, and TCRdb's table has in-frame clones only and misses some. The data show 200,000 to 300,000 clones, with roughly 87% seen just once and about 2.5% held by the top ten. Sequences were obtained from PBMCs or T cells enriched from blood (not recorded which). The receptor set was obtained from a woman aged 30 to 39 with acute COVID-19.

V usage is TRBV5-4 and J usage is TRBJ1-6; 9 bases are shared with TRBD1. Germline CDR1 and CDR2: SGHNT and YYREEE (reference sequence). J lost 8 bases, V lost 4 bases, and 7 bases had no gene match. This CDR3 comprises 15 residues. The CDR3 sequence is CASSTPTGGDSPLHF. DNA of the CDR3: TGTGCCAGCAGCACCCCGACAGGGGGGGATTCACCCCTCCACTTT.

V is TRBV18 and J is TRBJ2-6; possible D gene TRBD2, 5 bases. Germline lookup yields CDR1 KGHSH and CDR2 LQKENI. Trimming shortened V by 6 bases and J by 0 bases, and 15 bases separated the two germline ends. This CDR3 has 17 amino acids. CDR3 nucleotide sequence: TGTGCCAGCTCTCCCCTCGGGGATTACTCTGGGGCCAACGTCCTGACTTTC. Its protein product is CASSPLGDYSGANVLTF.

The rearrangement joins TRBV13 to TRBJ2-7, with 8 bases aligning to TRBD1. The CDR3 totals 14 residues. The ends lost 4 bases at V and 3 bases at J; junction bases unmatched: 5. Germline CDR1 and CDR2: PRHDT and FYEKMQ (reference sequence). The DNA of the CDR3 is TGTGCCAGCAGCTGGACAGGGTTCGACTACGAGCAGTACTTC. Translation gives CASSWTGFDYEQYF.

V and J are TRBV2 and TRBJ2-1, with 11 bases that match TRBD1. CDR3 length: 13 residues. Germline-derived CDR1 and CDR2 are SNHLY and FYNNEI. The V and J ends lost 10 bases and 7 bases, in that order; junction bases with no gene match: 6. The CDR3 spells CATGQGAANEQFF. DNA of the CDR3: TGTGCCACCGGACAGGGGGCGGCGAATGAGCAGTTCTTC.

V and J are TRBV4-1 and TRBJ1-2, with D possibly TRBD1 on 6 matching bases. This CDR3 comprises 15 residues. Trimming left V 0 bases short and J 3 bases short, with 11 bases between. Germline V gene data show CDR1 as MGHRA and CDR2 as YSYEKL. The CDR3 is CASSQDGGAHYGYTF. The CDR3 DNA reads as TGCGCCAGCAGCCAAGATGGGGGCGCGCACTATGGCTACACCTTC.

The chain uses TRBV27 and TRBJ2-5; perhaps TRBD1 as D (6 bases). The CDR3 extends over 18 amino acids. Between the trimmed V and J ends, which lost 5 bases and 5 bases, there was a span of 27 bases. The germline V gene has CDR1 MNHEY and CDR2 SMNVEV (reference sequence). Here the CDR3 reads CASSINPPGQLGAETQYF. CDR3 nucleotide sequence: TGTGCCAGCAGTATAAACCCCCCAGGACAGCTTGGAGCTGAGACCCAGTACTTC.

The chain has TRBV7-6 and TRBJ2-3, with 7 bases aligning to TRBD1. The CDR3 is made up of 17 amino acids. Germline V CDR1 and CDR2: SGHVS, FNYEAQ. Unmatched junction bases numbered 10, after V lost 2 bases and J lost 2 bases. The DNA for the CDR3 is TGTGCCAGCAGCTTAAGGGCTGGGGGACAGAACACAGATACGCAGTATTTT. Translating it yields CASSLRAGGQNTDTQYF.

The V call is TRBV5-6, the J call TRBJ1-2; D is possibly TRBD1 (6 bases). Deletions cut 3 bases from V and 1 base from J, with 10 bases between. The CDR3 length is 14 residues. From germline, CDR1 is SGHDT and CDR2 YYEEEE. This chain's CDR3 is CASSWDKGNYGYTF. In nucleotides, the CDR3 is TGTGCCAGCAGCTGGGACAAGGGTAACTATGGCTACACCTTC.

The rearrangement joins TRBV25-1 to TRBJ2-7; 7 bases line up with TRBD1. CDR1 is MGHDK and CDR2 is SYGVNS in the germline V gene. The CDR3 is made up of 15 amino acids. The ends lost 5 bases at V and 5 bases at J; junction bases unmatched: 12. This CDR3 reads CASSNTGEWMDEQYF. The CDR3 DNA reads as TGTGCCAGCAGTAACACAGGGGAATGGATGGACGAGCAGTACTTC.

The chain combines TRBV7-2 with TRBJ2-5; 10 bases align to TRBD2. Germline V CDR1 and CDR2: SGHTA, FQGNSA. CDR3 length: 16 residues. With 1 base clipped from V and 2 bases from J, the junction kept 4 bases outside the gene matches. The CDR3 DNA reads TGTGCCAGCAGCTTAGTTCCTAGCGGGGGACAAGAGACCCAGTACTTC. Its protein product is CASSLVPSGGQETQYF.

The V gene is TRBV5-1, the J gene TRBJ2-5, with 9 bases identical to TRBD1. The CDR3 is 19 residues long. Germline CDR1 is SGHRS and CDR2 is YFSETQ. V trimming: 4 bases; J trimming: 2 bases; junction bases outside the gene matches: 18. CDR3 sequence (DNA): TGCGCCAGCAGCCGCGAAATACAGGGGGCGAGGCTATGGCAAGAGACCCAGTACTTC. Translation: CASSREIQGARLWQETQYF. Combining the CDR3 with reference TRBV5-1 and TRBJ2-5 gives the whole variable domain KAGVTQTPRYLIKTRGQQVTLSCSPISGHRSVSWYQQTPGQGLQFLFEYFSETQRNKGNFPGRFSGRQFSNSRSEMNVSTLELGDSALYLCASSREIQGARLWQETQYFGPGTRLLVL.

The V gene is TRBV5-1, the J gene TRBJ1-4, with TRBD1 matching 8 bases. The V and J ends lost 4 bases and 7 bases, in that order; junction bases with no gene match: 6. The CDR3 covers 14 residues. Per the germline V gene, CDR1 is SGHRS and CDR2 is YFSETQ. Here the CDR3 reads CASSASTGVEKLFF. In DNA form, the CDR3 reads TGCGCCAGCAGCGCCTCGACAGGGGTTGAAAAACTGTTTTTT.

The CDR3 is CASSVDGGEKLFF. The CDR3 nucleotides read TGTGCCAGCAGCGTCGATGGGGGCGAAAAACTGTTTTTT. This rearrangement joins TRBV9 to TRBJ1-4; maybe TRBD1 (6 bases). Trimming pared 2 bases from V and 8 bases from J, leaving 10 bases between. CDR3 size: 13 residues. Looked up from germline, CDR1 is SGDLS and CDR2 is YYNGEE.

The V gene is TRBV5-5, the J gene TRBJ1-1, with D unclear. V was shortened by 9 bases and J by 0 bases, with 15 bases between the two germline ends. Germline CDR1 and CDR2: SGHKS and YYEKEE (reference sequence). CDR3 length: 14 residues. CDR3 bases: TGTGCCACCCGAGTACTAGAAATGAACACTGAAGCTTTCTTT. Translating it yields CATRVLEMNTEAFF.

The chain has TRBV2 and TRBJ2-7, with TRBD1 identical over 9 bases. The germline V gene encodes CDR1 SNHLY and CDR2 FYNNEI. The V gene end was trimmed by 7 bases and the J gene end by 5 bases; junction bases not matched to a gene: 6. There are 13 residues in the CDR3. For the CDR3, the DNA is TGTGCCAGCACGGGGAGGACAGGGGACGAGCAGTACTTC. This translates into CASTGRTGDEQYF.

The rearrangement links TRBV7-2 to TRBJ1-2; D gene unclear. V was trimmed by 1 base and J by 4 bases, leaving 13 bases between them. Germline CDR1 reads SGHTA; CDR2 reads FQGNSA. The CDR3 length is 15 residues. The CDR3 sequence is CASSLGPSPSYGYTF. The DNA for the CDR3 is TGTGCCAGCAGCTTAGGTCCGAGTCCCTCCTATGGCTACACCTTC. Full variable domain (missing parts from reference TRBV7-2 and TRBJ1-2): GAGVSQSPSNKVTEKGKDVELRCDPISGHTALYWYRQSLGQGLEFLIYFQGNSAPDKSGLPSDRFSAERTGGSVSTLTIQRTQQEDSAVYLCASSLGPSPSYGYTFGSGTRLTVV.

The chain has TRBV6-5 and TRBJ2-7; 7 bases match TRBD2. The V gene end was trimmed by 7 bases and the J gene end by 0 bases; junction bases not matched to a gene: 9. Germline lookup yields CDR1 MNHEY and CDR2 SVGAGI. This CDR3 has 15 amino acids. For the CDR3, the DNA is TGTGCCAGCACGGTGGAGCGGGGAACCTCCTACGAGCAGTACTTC. As protein: CASTVERGTSYEQYF.

The rearrangement joins TRBV19 to TRBJ1-5; D ambiguous. Germline V lookup: CDR1 LNHDA, CDR2 SQIVND (reference sequence). V gave up 6 bases and J gave up 5 bases, with 17 bases separating them. The CDR3 loop spans 15 amino acids. DNA for the CDR3: TGTGCCAGTAGCCACCCACGGAGTTGGGATCAGCCCCAGCATTTT. Protein product: CASSHPRSWDQPQHF.

This clone appeared a single time. The chain links TRBV7-9 to TRBJ1-2; TRBD1 is a possible D gene (6 bases). Between the trimmed V and J ends, which lost 8 bases and 2 bases, there was a span of 12 bases. The CDR3 totals 13 residues. Per the germline V gene, CDR1 is SEHNR and CDR2 is FQNEAQ (reference sequence). For the CDR3, the DNA is TGTGCCAGCCAAAAGGGGGGGAACTATGGCTACACCTTC. This codes for CASQKGGNYGYTF.

Here the CDR3 DNA reads TGTGCCAGCAGCTTAGGTGCCAGGAACCAAGAGACCCAGTACTTC. Translation: CASSLGARNQETQYF. The chain employs TRBV5-6 and TRBJ2-5; unclear D gene. Germline CDR1 reads SGHDT; CDR2 reads YYEEEE. The CDR3 sequence is 15 residues long. The V end lost 2 bases, the J end lost 0 bases, and 11 bases lay between the germline ends.

The chain recombines TRBV2 with TRBJ2-2; D not resolved. Germline V gives CDR1 SNHLY, CDR2 FYNNEI. V was clipped by 3 bases and J by 2 bases, with 10 bases between them. The length of the CDR3 is 15 residues. The DNA of the CDR3 is TGTGCCAGCAGTGACAGTCCCTTTAACACCGGGGAGCTGTTTTTT. Translating it yields CASSDSPFNTGELFF. Looking up the rest from reference TRBV2 and TRBJ2-2 gives the full variable domain: EPEVTQTPSHQVTQMGQEVILRCVPISNHLYFYWYRQILGQKVEFLVSFYNNEISEKSEIFDDQFSVERPDGSNFTLKIRSTKLEDSAMYFCASSDSPFNTGELFFGEGSRLTVL.

The rearrangement joins TRBV3-1 (or the pseudogene TRBV3-2) to TRBJ2-2; 7 nucleotides line up with TRBD1. CDR1 and CDR2 (germline): LGHDT, YNNKEL (reference sequence). After removal of 1 base from V and 4 bases from J, the junction contained 0 bases not matched to a gene. The CDR3 totals 14 residues. CDR3 DNA sequence: TGTGCCAGCAGCCAAGGACAGGGCACCGGGGAGCTGTTTTTT. Translating it yields CASSQGQGTGELFF.

V usage is TRBV12-5 and J usage is TRBJ2-2, with D possibly matching TRBD1 (6 bases). CDR3 size: 15 residues. Germline V gene lookup returns CDR1 LGHNT and CDR2 FRNRAP. V was clipped by 0 bases and J by 6 bases, with 11 bases between them. This chain's CDR3 is CASGLVIRGPGELFF. CDR3 nucleotide sequence: TGTGCTAGTGGTTTGGTTATCAGGGGTCCCGGGGAGCTGTTTTTT.

V usage is TRBV11-2 and J usage is TRBJ1-1; D ambiguous. CDR1 and CDR2 (germline): SGHAT, FQNNGV. The CDR3 runs to 15 residues. V gave up 7 bases and J gave up 0 bases, with 15 bases separating them. The CDR3 DNA is TGTGCCAGCACCTTCGCGTCCGATTTGAACACTGAAGCTTTCTTT. This codes for CASTFASDLNTEAFF.

CDR3: CASSEGWDRSTDTQYF. The CDR3 DNA reads TGTGCCAGCAGTGAAGGTTGGGACAGGAGCACAGATACGCAGTATTTT. The gene calls are TRBV6-1 and TRBJ2-3, with TRBD1 matching 8 bases. Germline CDR1 and CDR2: MNHNS and SASEGT. V trimming: 1 base; J trimming: 0 bases; junction bases outside the gene matches: 3. The CDR3 has 16 amino acids.

The V gene is TRBV10-1, the J gene TRBJ1-2; TRBD1 matches 10 bases. V dropped 4 bases and J dropped 7; count of bases not matched to a gene: 3. There are 13 residues in the CDR3. Germline V gene lookup returns CDR1 WNHNN and CDR2 SYGVQD (reference sequence). CDR3 sequence (DNA): TGCGCCAGCAGTGGGACAGGGGGTATTGGCTACACCTTC. The encoded protein is CASSGTGGIGYTF.

This chain joins TRBV11-2 and TRBJ1-1; TRBD1 is a possible D gene (5 bases). Germline-derived CDR1 and CDR2 are SGHAT and FQNNGV. V was shortened by 2 bases and J by 6 bases, with 10 bases between the two germline ends. This CDR3 has 13 residues. CDR3 sequence (DNA): TGTGCCAGCAGCTTAAATGGAGGGGCTGAAGCTTTCTTT. It is translated as CASSLNGGAEAFF.

CDR3 nucleotide sequence: TGTGCCAGCAGTCTTGTTGGCTCAGATTATGGCTACACCTTC. Translated, it gives CASSLVGSDYGYTF. V and J are TRBV27 and TRBJ1-2; unclear D gene. V was pared by 5 bases and J by 5 bases, with 15 bases between. Germline V gives CDR1 MNHEY, CDR2 SMNVEV (reference sequence). This CDR3 is 14 amino acids long.

This clone occurred once. Written as DNA, the CDR3 is TGTGCCAGCAGCCATTTCGGACAGGGTGCCTATGGCTACACCTTC. It is translated as CASSHFGQGAYGYTF. V gene TRBV3-1 (or the pseudogene TRBV3-2) combines with J gene TRBJ1-2; 8 positions agree with TRBD1. Per germline, CDR1 LGHDT and CDR2 YNNKEL (reference sequence). The CDR3 loop spans 15 amino acids. V lost 3 bases, J lost 4 bases, and 7 bases stayed unmatched.

The rearrangement uses TRBV18 and TRBJ2-1; D perhaps matches TRBD2 (7 bases). V was shortened by 2 bases and J by 5 bases, with 10 bases between the two germline ends. In germline, CDR1 is KGHSH, CDR2 LQKENI. The CDR3 length is 14 residues. The CDR3 bases are TGTGCCAGCTCACCAGCGGGGGCCCACAATGAGCAGTTCTTC. Translation gives CASSPAGAHNEQFF.

The chain links TRBV9 to TRBJ2-7; no firm D call. The CDR3 has 14 residues. The V gene's germline CDR1 is SGDLS and CDR2 YYNGEE. V was shortened by 4 bases and J by 2 bases, with 13 bases between the two germline ends. The CDR3 DNA reads as TGTGCCAGCAGCCCTACCCCCTTTCCCTACGAGCAGTACTTC. This gives the protein CASSPTPFPYEQYF. The full variable domain, with the rest looked up from reference TRBV9 and TRBJ2-7, is DSGVTQTPKHLITATGQRVTLRCSPRSGDLSVYWYQQSLDQGLQFLIQYYNGEERAKGNILERFSAQQFPDLHSELNLSSLELGDSALYFCASSPTPFPYEQYFGPGTRLTVT.

The gene calls are TRBV30 and TRBJ2-5, with 15 bases lining up with TRBD2. The ends lost 7 bases at V and 1 base at J; junction bases unmatched: 7. The CDR3 consists of 16 residues. Per germline, CDR1 GTSNPN and CDR2 SVGIG (reference sequence). In nucleotides, the CDR3 is TGTGCCTCCTCCCCGGGACTAGCGGGGGGCCAAGAGACCCAGTACTTC. Translating it yields CASSPGLAGGQETQYF.